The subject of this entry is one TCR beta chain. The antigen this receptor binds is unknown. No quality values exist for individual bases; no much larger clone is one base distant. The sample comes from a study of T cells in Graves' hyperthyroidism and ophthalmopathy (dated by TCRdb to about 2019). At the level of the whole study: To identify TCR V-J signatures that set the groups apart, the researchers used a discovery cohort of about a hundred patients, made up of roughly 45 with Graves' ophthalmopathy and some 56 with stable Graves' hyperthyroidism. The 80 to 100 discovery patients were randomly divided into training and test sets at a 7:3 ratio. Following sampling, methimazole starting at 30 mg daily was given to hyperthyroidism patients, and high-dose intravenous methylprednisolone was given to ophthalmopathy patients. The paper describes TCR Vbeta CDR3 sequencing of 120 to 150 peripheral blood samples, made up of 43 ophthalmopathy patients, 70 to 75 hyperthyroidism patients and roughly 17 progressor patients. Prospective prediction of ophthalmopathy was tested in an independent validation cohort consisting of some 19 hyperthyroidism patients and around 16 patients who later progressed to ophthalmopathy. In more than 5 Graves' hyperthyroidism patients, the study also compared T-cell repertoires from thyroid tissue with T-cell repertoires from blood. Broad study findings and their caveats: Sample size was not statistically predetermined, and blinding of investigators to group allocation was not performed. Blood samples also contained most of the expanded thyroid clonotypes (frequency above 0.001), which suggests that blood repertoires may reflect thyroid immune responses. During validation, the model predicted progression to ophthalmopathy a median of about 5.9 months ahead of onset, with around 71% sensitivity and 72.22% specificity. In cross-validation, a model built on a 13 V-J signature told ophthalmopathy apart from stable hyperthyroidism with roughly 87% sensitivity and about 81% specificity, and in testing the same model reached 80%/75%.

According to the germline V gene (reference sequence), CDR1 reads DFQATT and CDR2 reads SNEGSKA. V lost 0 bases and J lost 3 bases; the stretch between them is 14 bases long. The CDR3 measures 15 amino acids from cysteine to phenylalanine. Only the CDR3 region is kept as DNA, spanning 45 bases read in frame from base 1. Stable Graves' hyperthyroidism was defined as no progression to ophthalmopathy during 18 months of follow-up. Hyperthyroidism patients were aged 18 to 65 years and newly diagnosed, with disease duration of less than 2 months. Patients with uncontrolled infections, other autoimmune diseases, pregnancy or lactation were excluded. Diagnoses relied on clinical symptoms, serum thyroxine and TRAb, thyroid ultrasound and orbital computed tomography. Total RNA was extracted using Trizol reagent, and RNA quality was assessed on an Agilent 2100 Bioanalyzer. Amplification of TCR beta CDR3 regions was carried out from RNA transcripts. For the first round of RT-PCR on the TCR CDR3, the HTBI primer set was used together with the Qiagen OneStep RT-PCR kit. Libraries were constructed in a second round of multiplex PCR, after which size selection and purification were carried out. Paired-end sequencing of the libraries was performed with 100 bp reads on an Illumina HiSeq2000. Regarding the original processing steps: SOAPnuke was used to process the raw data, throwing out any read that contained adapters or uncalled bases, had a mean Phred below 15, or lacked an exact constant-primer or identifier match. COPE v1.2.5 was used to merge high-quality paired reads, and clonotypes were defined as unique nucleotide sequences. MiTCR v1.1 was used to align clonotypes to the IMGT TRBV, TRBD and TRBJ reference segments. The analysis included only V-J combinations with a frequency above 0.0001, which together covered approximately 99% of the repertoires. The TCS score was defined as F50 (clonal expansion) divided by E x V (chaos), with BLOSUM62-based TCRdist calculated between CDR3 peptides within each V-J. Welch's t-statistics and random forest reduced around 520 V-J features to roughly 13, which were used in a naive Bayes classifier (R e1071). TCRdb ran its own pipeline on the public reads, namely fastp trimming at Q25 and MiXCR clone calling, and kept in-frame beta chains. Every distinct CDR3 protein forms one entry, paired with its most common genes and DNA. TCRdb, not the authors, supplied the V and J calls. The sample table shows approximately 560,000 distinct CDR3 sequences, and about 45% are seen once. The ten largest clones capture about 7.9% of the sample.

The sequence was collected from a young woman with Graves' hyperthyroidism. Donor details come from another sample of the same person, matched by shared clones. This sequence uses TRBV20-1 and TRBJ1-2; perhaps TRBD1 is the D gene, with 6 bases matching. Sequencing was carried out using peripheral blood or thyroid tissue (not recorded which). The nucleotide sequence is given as TGCAGTGCTAGAGATCATGGCAGGGGAGACTATGGCTACACCTTC. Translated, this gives CSARDHGRGDYGYTF.